This T cell receptor (beta chain) was captured in a study of monozygotic twins with inflammatory bowel disease. Points from the study as a whole: TCRbeta inverse Simpson diversity was decreased in IBD patients versus healthy co-twins. Heterogeneous immunosuppressive treatment regimens may have introduced variability into patient repertoires.

A note on this clonotype: The antigen remains undetermined.

For every sample, eight separate reactions were used to make cDNA. One entry per CDR3 protein, without DNA, is what TCRdb gives after re-calling the 5' RACE reads. This repertoire includes 400,000 or so distinct CDR3 sequences. The V gene's germline CDR1 is SGHRS and CDR2 YFSETQ. The length of the CDR3 is 16 residues. The sample was blood. This sequence was found in a human donor with ulcerative colitis or Crohn's disease, or a healthy co-twin of an affected twin (not recorded which). The J gene is TRBJ2-2, the V gene TRBV5-1; TCRdb's D call of TRBD2 is untestable without DNA. The CDR3 sequence: CASSLVGQEDTGELFF.